This entry is about one T cell receptor (beta chain). Its target is unknown. MiXCR was run by TCRdb on the reads, yielding one entry per CDR3 protein. The repertoire has tens of thousands of distinct CDR3 sequences, around 21% of them found once; the top ten carry 8.3%. Germline-derived CDR1 and CDR2 are DFQATT and SNEGSKA (reference sequence). CDR3 length equals 11 residues. V lost 5 bases to trimming and J lost 3 bases, with 7 bases between them. The data were taken from a study of type 1 regulatory T cells. Background on the study: This in vitro CD4 product, T-allo10, is enriched for Tr1 cells and alloantigen-specific. Points from the study as a whole: Compared with non-type 1 regulatory T cells, type 1 regulatory T cells showed a more restricted TCR repertoire.

What was sequenced was cultured type 1 regulatory T (Tr1) cells, either the whole culture or a sorted fraction (not recorded which). This chain links TRBV20-1 with TRBJ2-5; D possibly corresponds to TRBD2 (6 bases). The receptor was derived from a human donor in good health. The DNA of the CDR3 is TGCAGTGCTCGGGGGAAAGAGACCCAGTACTTC. It codes for CSARGKETQYF.